Following are 15 T cell receptor beta chains from one sample sequenced in a study of T-cell reconstitution after alpha-beta-depleted transplantation in children. The authors prepared the TCRbeta library with unique molecular identifiers. TCRdb analysed the PCR reads with MiXCR anew, one entry per CDR3 protein. The data hold about 640,000 distinct CDR3 sequences, with around 16% observed a single time. The specimen comprised PBMCs from the stem cell graft donor, sampled from the stem cell graft. These TCRs come from a human donor who donated a stem cell graft to a child with acute myeloid leukemia.

This clonotype was seen repeatedly, ten times or more. CDR3: CATSRDQTWQTEAFF. CDR3 in DNA: TGTGCCACCAGCAGAGATCAAACGTGGCAGACTGAAGCTTTCTTT. The rearrangement joins TRBV15 to TRBJ1-1; unclear D gene. CDR3 length: 15 residues. The ends were cut back, 0 bases at V and 5 bases at J, with 13 bases in the middle. Germline V gene lookup returns CDR1 LNHNV and CDR2 YYDKDF (reference sequence).

Points on this clonotype: One end of the junction does not line up with germline, which may come from a read error. Here the CDR3 DNA reads TGCAGTGCTAGAGATCGGTCGGGACCCGAGATCTTC. Its protein is CSARDRSGPEIF. The rearrangement links TRBV20-1 to TRBJ2-1; D tentatively fits TRBD1 or TRBD2 (5 bases each). The germline V gene encodes CDR1 DFQATT and CDR2 SNEGSKA (reference sequence). The CDR3 consists of 12 residues.

V is TRBV7-9 and J is TRBJ1-1; D unclear. CDR1 is SEHNR and CDR2 is FQNEAQ in the germline V gene (reference sequence). The V and J ends lost 4 bases and 6 bases respectively, with 15 bases between them. CDR3 length: 14 amino acids. CDR3 loop: CASSYSPGYPEAFF. In DNA form, the CDR3 reads TGTGCCAGCAGCTATTCCCCTGGGTACCCTGAAGCTTTCTTT.

The chain carries TRBV20-1 and TRBJ2-7; maybe TRBD2 (6 bases). Germline CDR1 is DFQATT and CDR2 is SNEGSKA (reference sequence). V was pared by 2 bases and J by 3 bases, with 14 bases between. The CDR3 is made up of 14 amino acids. The CDR3 is CSARRDSTSYEQYF. DNA of the CDR3: TGCAGTGCTAGAAGGGACTCCACCAGCTACGAGCAGTACTTC.

There are many counts of this clonotype. The V and J genes are TRBV29-1 and TRBJ2-7; the D gene is possibly TRBD1 (6 bases). In germline, CDR1 is SQVTM, CDR2 ANQGSEA. Deletions cut 0 bases from V and 5 bases from J, with 14 bases between. This CDR3 has 14 residues. The DNA of the CDR3 is TGCAGCGTTGAAGATCGGACAGTTTACCACGAGCAGTACTTC. Translation: CSVEDRTVYHEQYF.

This clonotype has a count of ten or more. The chain has TRBV24-1 and TRBJ2-1; TRBD1 agrees at 8 bases. The junction had 5 bases not matched to a gene; V was cut back by 9 bases and J by 2 bases. In germline, CDR1 is KGHDR, CDR2 SFDVKD. The CDR3 has 14 amino acids. CDR3 residues: CATQRTGTYNEQFF. The CDR3, as DNA: TGTGCCACCCAGCGGACAGGGACCTACAATGAGCAGTTCTTC.

This clonotype was recorded many times. The CDR3 coding sequence is TGTGCCAGCAGCTTCTGGAACAGTGGTGATACGCAGTATTTT. This encodes CASSFWNSGDTQYF. The chain couples TRBV7-8 to TRBJ2-3; no reliable D call. Trimming pared 3 bases from V and 6 bases from J, leaving 13 bases between. This CDR3 spans 14 amino acids. Per the germline V gene, CDR1 is SGHVS and CDR2 is FQNEAQ.

This clonotype was detected ten times or more. The chain links TRBV28 to TRBJ2-5, with TRBD1 as a possible D gene (6 bases). The CDR3 runs 15 residues. Germline loops: CDR1 MDHEN, CDR2 SYDVKM. V was shortened by 4 bases and J by 2 bases, with 14 bases between the two germline ends. CDR3 DNA: TGTGCCAGCAGTTCGCCCCAGGGGCGTCAAGAGACCCAGTACTTC. Its protein is CASSSPQGRQETQYF.

The chain has TRBV9 and TRBJ2-2; D ambiguous. CDR1 SGDLS and CDR2 YYNGEE come from the germline V gene. V dropped 0 bases and J dropped 4 bases, with 13 bases sitting between them. The CDR3 covers 16 residues. The CDR3 region has the DNA TGTGCCAGCAGCGTAGGACTCGGTGGAATCACCGGGGAGCTGTTTTTT. It codes for CASSVGLGGITGELFF. Combining the CDR3 with reference TRBV9 and TRBJ2-2 gives the whole variable domain DSGVTQTPKHLITATGQRVTLRCSPRSGDLSVYWYQQSLDQGLQFLIQYYNGEERAKGNILERFSAQQFPDLHSELNLSSLELGDSALYFCASSVGLGGITGELFFGEGSRLTVL.

This clonotype was detected once. The rearrangement uses TRBV11-2 and TRBJ2-1; 8 bases are a match to TRBD1. CDR1 is SGHAT, CDR2 FQNNGV, per germline. This CDR3 comprises 14 residues. V shed 5 bases and J 7 bases; nucleotides not matched to a gene: 7. The CDR3 nucleotides are TGTGCCAGCAGCGTCCGGGACAGGAGGAATGAGCAGTTCTTC. This gives the protein CASSVRDRRNEQFF.

This clonotype appeared many times. V gene TRBV20-1 combines with J gene TRBJ1-6; 7 positions agree with TRBD1. V was pared by 2 bases and J by 6 bases, with 10 bases of the junction left unmatched. The V gene's germline CDR1 is DFQATT and CDR2 SNEGSKA (reference sequence). This CDR3 has 16 residues. The CDR3 here is CSARKGGGGINSPLHF. CDR3 DNA sequence: TGCAGTGCTAGAAAGGGAGGAGGGGGCATTAATTCACCCCTCCACTTT.

The rearrangement joins TRBV7-9 to TRBJ1-1, with D tentatively TRBD1 (5 bases). Germline V lookup: CDR1 SEHNR, CDR2 FQNEAQ (reference sequence). Trimming took off 3 bases at V and 2 bases at J, with 13 bases between the two ends. The CDR3 totals 15 residues. The CDR3 DNA is TGTGCCAGCAGCTTCCCCCTGAGGGACAACACTGAAGCTTTCTTT. Translated: CASSFPLRDNTEAFF.

The table lists this clonotype with a few counts. The rearrangement uses TRBV12-3 or TRBV12-4 and TRBJ2-5; D gene unclear. CDR3 length: 13 residues. V was trimmed by 3 bases and J by 5 bases, leaving 10 bases between them. CDR3 residues: CASSLVQTETQYF. The CDR3 coding sequence is TGTGCCAGCAGTTTGGTCCAAACGGAGACCCAGTACTTC.

This clonotype occurred many times. The chain carries TRBV12-3 or TRBV12-4 and TRBJ1-5; D not resolved. This CDR3 is built from 13 residues. Trimming removed 2 bases from V and 5 bases from J, with 7 bases in between. This CDR3 reads CASSLREYQPQHF. The CDR3 nucleotides read TGTGCCAGCAGTTTACGGGAATATCAGCCCCAGCATTTT.

As concerns this clonotype: The junction differs from germline at one of its ends, possibly a read error. The rearrangement uses TRBV5-1 and TRBJ2-3; the D gene is possibly TRBD2 (5 bases). The germline V gene has CDR1 SGHRS and CDR2 YFSETQ. The CDR3 length is 14 residues. CDR3: CASRLAGEKDTQYF. DNA of the CDR3: TGCGCCAGCAGATTGGCTGGGGAGAAAGATACGCAGTATTTT.